This record covers a single T cell receptor beta chain. What it recognizes is unknown. PCR was performed a second time for about 7 to 11 cycles using a sample-barcoded 5' primer and a J-beta primer mix. Each CDR3 protein is one row after TCRdb ran MiXCR on the 5' RACE reads. This table has about 1.6 million distinct CDR3 sequences, roughly 32% appearing once. The data derive from a study of blood T cells in healthy people across ages. Study outcomes and limitations: With naive T cell percentage, TCR beta diversity showed a strong correlation.

The CDR3 covers 16 residues. J gave up 2 bases and V 3 bases, and 6 bases lay outside the gene matches. CDR1 and CDR2 from the germline V gene are LGHDT and YNNKEL (reference sequence). Material: blood. The chain carries TRBV3-1 and TRBJ2-3; 9 bases align to TRBD2. This TCR was recovered from a woman aged 25 to 45 in good health. For the CDR3, the DNA is TGTGCCAGCAGCCAGAGGACTAGCGCCCTCACAGATACGCAGTATTTT. Translating gives CASSQRTSALTDTQYF.